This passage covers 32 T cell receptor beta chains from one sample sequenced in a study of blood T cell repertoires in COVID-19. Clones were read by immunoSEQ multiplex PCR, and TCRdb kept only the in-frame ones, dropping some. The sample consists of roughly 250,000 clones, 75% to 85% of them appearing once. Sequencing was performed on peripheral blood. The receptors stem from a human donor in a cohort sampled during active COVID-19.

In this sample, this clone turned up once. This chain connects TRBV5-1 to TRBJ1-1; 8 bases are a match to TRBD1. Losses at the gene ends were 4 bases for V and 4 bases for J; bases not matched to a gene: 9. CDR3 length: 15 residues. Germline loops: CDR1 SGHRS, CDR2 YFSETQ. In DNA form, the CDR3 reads TGCGCCAGCAGCACCTCCGGGACAGGAGGCACTGAAGCTTTCTTT. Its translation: CASSTSGTGGTEAFF. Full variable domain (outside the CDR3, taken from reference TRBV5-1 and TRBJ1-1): KAGVTQTPRYLIKTRGQQVTLSCSPISGHRSVSWYQQTPGQGLQFLFEYFSETQRNKGNFPGRFSGRQFSNSRSEMNVSTLELGDSALYLCASSTSGTGGTEAFFGQGTRLTVV.

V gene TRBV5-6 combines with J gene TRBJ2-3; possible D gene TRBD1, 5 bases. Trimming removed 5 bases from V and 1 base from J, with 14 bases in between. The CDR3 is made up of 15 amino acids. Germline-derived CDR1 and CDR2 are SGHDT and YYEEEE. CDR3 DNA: TGTGCCAGCAGTTCAGGGATTTGGGGCACAGATACGCAGTATTTT. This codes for CASSSGIWGTDTQYF.

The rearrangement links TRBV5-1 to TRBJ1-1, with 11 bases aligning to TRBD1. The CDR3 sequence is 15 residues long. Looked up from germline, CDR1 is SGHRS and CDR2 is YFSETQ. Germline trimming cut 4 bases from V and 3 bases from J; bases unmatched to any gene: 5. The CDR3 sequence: CASSLRTGGYTEAFF. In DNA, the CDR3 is TGCGCCAGCAGCCTACGGACAGGGGGCTACACTGAAGCTTTCTTT.

CDR3: CASSSTASYEQYF. DNA for the CDR3: TGTGCCAGCAGTTCGACAGCCTCCTACGAGCAGTACTTC. The chain carries TRBV12-3 or TRBV12-4 and TRBJ2-7; TRBD1 might be the D (5 bases). CDR3 length equals 13 residues. Trimming cost V 4 bases and J 0 bases, with 7 bases left between them.

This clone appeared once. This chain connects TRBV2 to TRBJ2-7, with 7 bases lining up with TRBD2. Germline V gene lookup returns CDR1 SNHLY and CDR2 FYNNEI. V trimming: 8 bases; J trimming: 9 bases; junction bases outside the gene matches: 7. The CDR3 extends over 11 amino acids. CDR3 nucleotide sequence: TGTGCCAGCGGGCGGGAGCTAACGCAGTACTTC. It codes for CASGRELTQYF.

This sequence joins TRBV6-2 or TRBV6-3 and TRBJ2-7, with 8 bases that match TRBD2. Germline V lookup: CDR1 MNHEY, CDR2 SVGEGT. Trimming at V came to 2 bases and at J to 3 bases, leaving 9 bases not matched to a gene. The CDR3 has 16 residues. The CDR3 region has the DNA TGTGCCAGCAGTTACCCGCCCGGGGCGGGGGGCTACGAGCAGTACTTC. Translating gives CASSYPPGAGGYEQYF.

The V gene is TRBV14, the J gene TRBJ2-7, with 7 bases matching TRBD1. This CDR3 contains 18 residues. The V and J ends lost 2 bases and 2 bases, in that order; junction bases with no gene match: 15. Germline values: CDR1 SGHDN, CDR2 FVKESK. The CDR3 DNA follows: TGTGCCAGCAGCCAAACCATCTCGACAGGGTTTAAACCCTACGAGCAGTACTTC. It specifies CASSQTISTGFKPYEQYF.

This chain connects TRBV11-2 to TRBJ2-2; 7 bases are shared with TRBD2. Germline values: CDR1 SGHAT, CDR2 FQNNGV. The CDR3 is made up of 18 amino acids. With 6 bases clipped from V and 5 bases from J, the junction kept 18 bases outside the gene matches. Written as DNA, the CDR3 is TGTGCCAGCAGTCACATTAGGGGCCGACTAGCCTCGACCGGGGAGCTGTTTTTT. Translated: CASSHIRGRLASTGELFF.

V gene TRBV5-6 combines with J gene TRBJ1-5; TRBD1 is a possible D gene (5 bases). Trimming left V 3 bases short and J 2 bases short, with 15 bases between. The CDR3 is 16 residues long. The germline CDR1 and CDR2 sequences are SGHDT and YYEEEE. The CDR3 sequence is CASSSLGQGGNQPQHF. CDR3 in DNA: TGTGCCAGCAGCTCCTTGGGGCAGGGTGGCAATCAGCCCCAGCATTTT.

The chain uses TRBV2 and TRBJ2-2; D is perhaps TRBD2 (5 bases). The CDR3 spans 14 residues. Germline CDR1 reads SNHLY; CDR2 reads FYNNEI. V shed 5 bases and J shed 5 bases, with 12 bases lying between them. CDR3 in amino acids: CASSPRTGTGELFF. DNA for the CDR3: TGTGCCAGCAGTCCGCGGACGGGAACCGGGGAGCTGTTTTTT.

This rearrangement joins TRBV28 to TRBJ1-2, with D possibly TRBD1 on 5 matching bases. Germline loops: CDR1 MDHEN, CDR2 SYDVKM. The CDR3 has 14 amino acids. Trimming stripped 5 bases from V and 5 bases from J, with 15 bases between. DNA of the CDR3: TGTGCCAGCAGTCTGGGTCGGGACTTGTATGGCTACACCTTC. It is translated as CASSLGRDLYGYTF.

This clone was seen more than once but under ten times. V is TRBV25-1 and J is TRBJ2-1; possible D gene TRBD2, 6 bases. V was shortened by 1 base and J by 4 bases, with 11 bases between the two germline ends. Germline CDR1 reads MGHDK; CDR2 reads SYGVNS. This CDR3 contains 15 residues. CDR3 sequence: CASSESGGEYNEQFF. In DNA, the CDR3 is TGTGCCAGCAGTGAATCCGGGGGAGAATACAATGAGCAGTTCTTC.

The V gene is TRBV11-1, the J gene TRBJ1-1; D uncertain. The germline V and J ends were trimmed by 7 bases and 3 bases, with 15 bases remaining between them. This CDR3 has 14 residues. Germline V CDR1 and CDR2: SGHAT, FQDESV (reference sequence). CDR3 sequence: CASTERGIDTEAFF. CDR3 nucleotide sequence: TGTGCCAGCACGGAGCGAGGGATCGACACTGAAGCTTTCTTT.

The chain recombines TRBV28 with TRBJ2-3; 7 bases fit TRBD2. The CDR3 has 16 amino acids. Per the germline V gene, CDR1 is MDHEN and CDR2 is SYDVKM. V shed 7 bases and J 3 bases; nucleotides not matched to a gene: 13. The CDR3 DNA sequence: TGTGCCAGCAAGGGGCTAGCGGAATTCTTTACAGATACGCAGTATTTT. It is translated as CASKGLAEFFTDTQYF.

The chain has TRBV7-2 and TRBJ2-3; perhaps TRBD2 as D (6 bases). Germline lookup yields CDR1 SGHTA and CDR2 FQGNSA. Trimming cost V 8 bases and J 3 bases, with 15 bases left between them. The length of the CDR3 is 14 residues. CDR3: CASGPGGATDTQYF. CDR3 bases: TGTGCCAGCGGTCCCGGCGGGGCAACAGATACGCAGTATTTT. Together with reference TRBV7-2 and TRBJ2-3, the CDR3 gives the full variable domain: GAGVSQSPSNKVTEKGKDVELRCDPISGHTALYWYRQSLGQGLEFLIYFQGNSAPDKSGLPSDRFSAERTGGSVSTLTIQRTQQEDSAVYLCASGPGGATDTQYFGPGTRLTVL.

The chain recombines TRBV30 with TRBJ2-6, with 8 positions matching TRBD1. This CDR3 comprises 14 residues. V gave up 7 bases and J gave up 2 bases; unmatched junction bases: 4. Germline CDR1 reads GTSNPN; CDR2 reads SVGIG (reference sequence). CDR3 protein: CASATGAGANVLTF. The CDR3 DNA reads TGTGCCTCCGCGACAGGGGCTGGGGCCAACGTCCTGACTTTC.

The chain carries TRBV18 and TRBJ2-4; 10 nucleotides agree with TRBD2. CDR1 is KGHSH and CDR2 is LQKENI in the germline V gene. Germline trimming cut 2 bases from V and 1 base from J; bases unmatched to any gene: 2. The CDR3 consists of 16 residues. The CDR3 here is CASSPNSGRAKNIQYF. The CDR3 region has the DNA TGTGCCAGCTCACCAAATAGCGGGAGGGCCAAAAACATTCAGTACTTC.

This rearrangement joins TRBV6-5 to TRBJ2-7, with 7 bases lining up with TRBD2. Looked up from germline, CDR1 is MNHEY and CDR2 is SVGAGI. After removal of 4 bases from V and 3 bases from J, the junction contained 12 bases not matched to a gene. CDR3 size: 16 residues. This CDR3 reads CASSSRAGGTDYEQYF. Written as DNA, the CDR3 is TGTGCCAGCAGTTCCAGGGCCGGGGGGACTGACTACGAGCAGTACTTC.

The CDR3 DNA sequence: TGTGCCAGCAGCGAAGGGACAGAACTGGGCGAGGCTTTCTTT. It codes for CASSEGTELGEAFF. The chain uses TRBV5-4 and TRBJ1-1, with 7 bases identical to TRBD1. Looked up from germline, CDR1 is SGHNT and CDR2 is YYREEE (reference sequence). Trimming at V came to 4 bases and at J to 11 bases, leaving 14 bases not matched to a gene. The length of the CDR3 is 14 residues.

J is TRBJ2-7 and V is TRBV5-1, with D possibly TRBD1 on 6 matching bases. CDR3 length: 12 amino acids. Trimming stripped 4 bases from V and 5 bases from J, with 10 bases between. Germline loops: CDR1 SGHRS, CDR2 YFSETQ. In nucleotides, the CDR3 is TGCGCCAGCAGCATCGACAGGAACGAGCAGTACTTC. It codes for CASSIDRNEQYF.

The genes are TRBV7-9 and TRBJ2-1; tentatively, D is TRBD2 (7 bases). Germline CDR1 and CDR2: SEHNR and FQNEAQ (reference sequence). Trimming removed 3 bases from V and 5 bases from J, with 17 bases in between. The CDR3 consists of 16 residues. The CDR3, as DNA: TGTGCCAGCAGCTTGAGGGGCGGGGGCCCAAACAATGAGCAGTTCTTC. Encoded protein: CASSLRGGGPNNEQFF. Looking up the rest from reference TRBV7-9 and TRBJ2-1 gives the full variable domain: DTGVSQNPRHKITKRGQNVTFRCDPISEHNRLYWYRQTLGQGPEFLTYFQNEAQLEKSRLLSDRFSAERPKGSFSTLEIQRTEQGDSAMYLCASSLRGGGPNNEQFFGPGTRLTVL.

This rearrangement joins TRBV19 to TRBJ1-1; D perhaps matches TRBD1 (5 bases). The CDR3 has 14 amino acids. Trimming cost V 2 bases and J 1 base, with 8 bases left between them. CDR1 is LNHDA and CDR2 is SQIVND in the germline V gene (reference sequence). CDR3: CASSIYRKNTEAFF. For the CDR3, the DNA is TGTGCCAGTAGTATATACAGGAAGAACACTGAAGCTTTCTTT.

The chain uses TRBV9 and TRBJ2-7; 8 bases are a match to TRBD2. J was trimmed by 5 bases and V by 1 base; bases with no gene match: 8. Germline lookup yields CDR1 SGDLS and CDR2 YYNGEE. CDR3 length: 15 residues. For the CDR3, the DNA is TGTGCCAGCAGCGTATCTAGCGGGCAGCCCAACGAGCAGTACTTC. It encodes CASSVSSGQPNEQYF.

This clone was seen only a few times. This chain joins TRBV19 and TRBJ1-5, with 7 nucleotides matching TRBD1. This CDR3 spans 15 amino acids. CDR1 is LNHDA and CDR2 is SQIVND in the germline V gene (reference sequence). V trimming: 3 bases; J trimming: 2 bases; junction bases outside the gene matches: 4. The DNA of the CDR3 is TGTGCCAGTAGTATCGGCGGGACAGGCAATCAGCCCCAGCATTTT. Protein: CASSIGGTGNQPQHF.

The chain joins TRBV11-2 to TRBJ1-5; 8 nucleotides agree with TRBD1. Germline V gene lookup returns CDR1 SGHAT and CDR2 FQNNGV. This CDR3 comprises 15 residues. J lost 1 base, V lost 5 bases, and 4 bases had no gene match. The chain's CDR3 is CASSQTGVSNQPQHF. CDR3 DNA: TGTGCCAGCAGCCAGACAGGGGTGAGCAATCAGCCCCAGCATTTT.

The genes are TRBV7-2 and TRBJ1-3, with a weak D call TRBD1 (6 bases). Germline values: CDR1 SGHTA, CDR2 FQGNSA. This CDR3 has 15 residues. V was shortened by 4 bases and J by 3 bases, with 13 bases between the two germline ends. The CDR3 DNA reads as TGTGCCAGCAGCTCATATCTCAGGGGTGGAAACACCATATATTTT. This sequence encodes CASSSYLRGGNTIYF.

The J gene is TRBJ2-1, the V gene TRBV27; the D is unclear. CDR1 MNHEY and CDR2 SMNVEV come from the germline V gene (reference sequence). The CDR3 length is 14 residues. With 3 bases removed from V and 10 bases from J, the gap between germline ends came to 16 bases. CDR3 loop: CASSFRPLSSEQFF. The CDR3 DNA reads TGTGCCAGCAGTTTTCGTCCCCTTTCTTCGGAGCAGTTCTTC.

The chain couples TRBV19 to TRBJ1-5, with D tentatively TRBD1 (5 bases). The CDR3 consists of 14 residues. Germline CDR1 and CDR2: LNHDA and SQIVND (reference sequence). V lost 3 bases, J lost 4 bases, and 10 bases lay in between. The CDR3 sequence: CASSMQGGNQPQHF. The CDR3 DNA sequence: TGTGCCAGTAGTATGCAGGGCGGTAATCAGCCCCAGCATTTT.

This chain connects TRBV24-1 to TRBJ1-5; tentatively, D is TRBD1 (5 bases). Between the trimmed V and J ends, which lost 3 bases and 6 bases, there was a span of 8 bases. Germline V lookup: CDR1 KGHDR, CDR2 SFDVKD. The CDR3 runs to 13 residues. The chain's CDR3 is CATSDQGVQPQHF. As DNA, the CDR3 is TGTGCCACCAGTGATCAAGGGGTTCAGCCCCAGCATTTT.

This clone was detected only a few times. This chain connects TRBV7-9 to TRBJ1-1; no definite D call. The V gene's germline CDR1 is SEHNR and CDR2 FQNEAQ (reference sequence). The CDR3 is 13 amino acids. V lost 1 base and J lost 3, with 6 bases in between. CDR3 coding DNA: TGTGCCAGCAGCTTAGTCTTTGACACTGAAGCTTTCTTT. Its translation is CASSLVFDTEAFF.

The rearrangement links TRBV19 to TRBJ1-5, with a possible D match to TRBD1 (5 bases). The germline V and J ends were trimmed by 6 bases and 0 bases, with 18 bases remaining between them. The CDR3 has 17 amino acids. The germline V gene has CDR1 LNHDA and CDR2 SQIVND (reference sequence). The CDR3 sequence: CASRQYRGDHSNQPQHF. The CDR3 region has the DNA TGTGCCAGTAGGCAATATCGGGGGGATCATAGCAATCAGCCCCAGCATTTT.

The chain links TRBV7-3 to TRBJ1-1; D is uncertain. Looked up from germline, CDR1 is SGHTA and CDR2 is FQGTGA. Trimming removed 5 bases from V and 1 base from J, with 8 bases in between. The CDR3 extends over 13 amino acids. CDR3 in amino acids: CASSPGRNTEAFF. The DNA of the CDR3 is TGTGCCAGCAGCCCGGGGAGGAACACTGAAGCTTTCTTT.